This T cell receptor beta chain was documented in a study of memory CD4+ T cells and cytomegalovirus serostatus. Data came from immunoSEQ multiplex PCR; TCRdb stores just in-frame clones and leaves some out. The repertoire consists of just under 40,000 clones, with roughly 78% occurring once and the leading ten covering approximately 0.78%. The germline CDR1 and CDR2 sequences are SGHDN and FVKESK. Trimming took 1 base from V and 2 from J, leaving 24 bases between them. The CDR3 spans 20 residues. Single viable CD3+CD4+CD8-CD45RO+ cells were sorted as the memory CD4+ T cells. The chain combines TRBV14 with TRBJ1-3, with D uncertain. This TCR derives from an adult in good health and CMV-seronegative. Material: memory CD4+ T cells from blood. The CDR3 sequence is CASSQVASVYSGNAGNTIYF. In nucleotides, the CDR3 is TGTGCCAGCAGCCAAGTGGCCTCTGTGTATTCGGGGAACGCTGGAAACACCATATATTTT.